What follows are 21 T cell receptor beta chains derived from one specimen sequenced in a study of T cells in Graves' hyperthyroidism and ophthalmopathy. Amplification yielded TCR beta CDR3 regions, with RNA transcripts as the source. The HTBI primer set served for first-round RT-PCR of the TCR CDR3. In TCRdb, the multiplex PCR reads were re-called with MiXCR into one record per CDR3 protein. The sample has 300,000 or so distinct CDR3 sequences; 15% to 20% are singletons. The specimen sequenced was blood. These receptors were obtained from a woman between 55 and 75 years old with Graves' ophthalmopathy.

The V and J genes are TRBV29-1 and TRBJ2-5, with 8 bases aligning to TRBD1. The CDR3 extends over 13 amino acids. The germline V gene encodes CDR1 SQVTM and CDR2 ANQGSEA. Trimming at V came to 7 bases and at J to 7 bases, leaving 11 bases not matched to a gene. CDR3 in DNA: TGCAGCGGCGAGGGACAGGTATTCGGGACCCAGTACTTC. It codes for CSGEGQVFGTQYF.

DNA of the CDR3: TGCGCCAGCAGCTTCCGACAGGGGGAGACCCAGTACTTC. It codes for CASSFRQGETQYF. The rearrangement links TRBV5-1 to TRBJ2-5; 8 bases fit TRBD1. Germline CDR1 reads SGHRS; CDR2 reads YFSETQ. Losses at the gene ends were 2 bases for V and 5 bases for J; bases not matched to a gene: 2. This CDR3 comprises 13 residues.

As for this clonotype: A much larger clone lies one base from this, so it may be a read error. This chain connects TRBV20-1 to TRBJ2-5; D not resolved. The germline gives CDR1 DFQATT, CDR2 SNEGSKA (reference sequence). V was cut by 2 bases and J by 5 bases, with 12 bases left in between. There are 13 residues in the CDR3. The CDR3 reads CSARLGWDETQYF. The CDR3 region has the DNA TGCAGTGCTAGATTGGGGTGGGATGAGACCCAGTACTTC.

The genes are TRBV7-9 and TRBJ2-5, with 8 bases fitting TRBD2. CDR3 length: 15 residues. From germline, CDR1 is SEHNR and CDR2 FQNEAQ (reference sequence). The V and J ends lost 5 bases and 7 bases, in that order; junction bases with no gene match: 12. The CDR3 region is CASSRGGGRSGTQYF. The CDR3 DNA reads TGTGCCAGCAGCCGGGGGGGCGGGCGATCGGGGACCCAGTACTTC. The complete variable domain, with remaining parts taken from reference TRBV7-9 and TRBJ2-5, reads DTGVSQNPRHKITKRGQNVTFRCDPISEHNRLYWYRQTLGQGPEFLTYFQNEAQLEKSRLLSDRFSAERPKGSFSTLEIQRTEQGDSAMYLCASSRGGGRSGTQYFGPGTRLLVL.

On this clonotype itself: At one end the junction does not follow the germline gene, possibly because of a read error. The gene calls are TRBV7-2 and TRBJ2-6; 12 bases are a match to TRBD2. The germline CDR1 and CDR2 sequences are SGHTA and FQGNSA. The CDR3 is 17 residues long. CDR3 amino acids: CASKGLAGSSGANVPTF. CDR3 DNA: TGTGCCAGCAAAGGACTAGCGGGGAGCTCTGGGGCCAACGTCCCGACTTTC.

This clonotype was counted many times. J is TRBJ2-3 and V is TRBV20-1; 12 bases map to TRBD2. The CDR3 totals 14 residues. Germline V CDR1 and CDR2: DFQATT, SNEGSKA (reference sequence). Trimming took 0 bases from V and 5 from J; bases not matched to a gene: 0. The CDR3 loop reads CSAREGLAGDTQYF. CDR3 sequence (DNA): TGCAGTGCTAGAGAGGGACTAGCGGGAGATACGCAGTATTTT.

V gene TRBV24-1 combines with J gene TRBJ1-1; D unresolved. V was cut by 2 bases and J by 3 bases, with 6 bases left in between. The CDR3 runs to 13 residues. Germline CDR1 is KGHDR and CDR2 is SFDVKD. CDR3 in amino acids: CATSDSSYTEAFF. In DNA, the CDR3 is TGTGCCACCAGTGATTCTTCCTACACTGAAGCTTTCTTT.

The rearrangement uses TRBV15 and TRBJ1-2; maybe TRBD1 (5 bases). In germline, CDR1 is LNHNV, CDR2 YYDKDF (reference sequence). The CDR3 sequence is 12 residues long. V was trimmed by 2 bases and J by 5 bases, leaving 6 bases between them. The CDR3 nucleotides read TGTGCCACCAGCAGACAGGGATATGGCTACACCTTC. Its translation is CATSRQGYGYTF.

This clonotype was counted many times. The chain is built from TRBV4-3 and TRBJ2-1, with 7 bases lining up with TRBD2. The CDR3 has 17 amino acids. The V gene's germline CDR1 is LGHNA and CDR2 YSLEER. The V and J ends lost 1 base and 6 bases, in that order; junction bases with no gene match: 12. CDR3 loop: CASSQVPAGWVPNEQFF. The CDR3 coding sequence is TGCGCCAGCAGCCAAGTCCCAGCGGGATGGGTTCCCAATGAGCAGTTCTTC.

This clonotype was counted many times. The chain joins TRBV5-1 to TRBJ2-3; D might be TRBD1 (6 bases). The CDR3 loop spans 14 amino acids. Germline-derived CDR1 and CDR2 are SGHRS and YFSETQ. Trimming left V 4 bases short and J 2 bases short, with 11 bases between. In DNA form, the CDR3 reads TGCGCCAGCAGCCCGGGACACCCCACAGATACGCAGTATTTT. Protein: CASSPGHPTDTQYF.

In its sample, this clonotype was seen many times. The chain's CDR3 is CASSPDRAYTEAFF. Written as DNA, the CDR3 is TGTGCCAGCTCACCAGACAGGGCGTACACTGAAGCTTTCTTT. This rearrangement joins TRBV18 to TRBJ1-1; 7 bases map to TRBD1. The CDR3 sequence is 14 residues long. Germline CDR1 reads KGHSH; CDR2 reads LQKENI. Losses at the gene ends were 2 bases for V and 3 bases for J; bases not matched to a gene: 3.

This clonotype was counted at least ten times. The rearrangement uses TRBV15 and TRBJ2-3; unclear D gene. CDR3 size: 12 residues. Germline values: CDR1 LNHNV, CDR2 YYDKDF (reference sequence). V was cut by 4 bases and J by 5 bases, with 7 bases left in between. CDR3 DNA: TGTGCCACCAGCATTAGAGAAGATACGCAGTATTTT. It specifies CATSIREDTQYF.

This clonotype has a count of ten or more. This chain links TRBV3-1 with TRBJ1-4; TRBD1 aligns across 11 bases. This CDR3 has 14 amino acids. The germline gives CDR1 LGHDT, CDR2 YNNKEL (reference sequence). Trimming removed 8 bases from V and 3 bases from J; junction bases left unmatched: 2. The CDR3 here is CASGQGAANEKLFF. CDR3 bases: TGTGCCAGCGGACAGGGGGCGGCTAATGAAAAACTGTTTTTT.

Ten or more counts support this clonotype. This sequence joins TRBV27 and TRBJ1-2; 9 nucleotides line up with TRBD1. V dropped 6 bases and J dropped 5; count of bases not matched to a gene: 13. Per the germline V gene, CDR1 is MNHEY and CDR2 is SMNVEV (reference sequence). The CDR3 spans 16 residues. The CDR3 bases are TGTGCCAGCAGAACTACAGGGGGCGTTTCAGGATATGGCTACACCTTC. It codes for CASRTTGGVSGYGYTF.

This clonotype appeared a few times. This chain joins TRBV2 and TRBJ1-5; D remains ambiguous. Germline CDR1 and CDR2: SNHLY and FYNNEI. This CDR3 has 15 residues. Deletions cut 0 bases from V and 0 bases from J, with 6 bases between. The CDR3 nucleotides are TGTGCCAGCAGTGAAGCGGAGTATAGCAATCAGCCCCAGCATTTT. Protein product: CASSEAEYSNQPQHF.

This clonotype was counted a few times. The rearrangement uses TRBV6-1 and TRBJ1-6, with D tentatively TRBD1 (6 bases). Germline CDR1 is MNHNS and CDR2 is SASEGT. The V gene lost 6 bases and the J gene lost 7 bases, with 19 bases spanning the gap. There are 16 residues in the CDR3. Here the CDR3 DNA reads TGTGCCAGCAGCTGGACAGCCTCAGGTTTAAATTCACCCCTCCACTTT. It specifies CASSWTASGLNSPLHF.

In regard to this clonotype: Because the CDR3 is missing its conserved closing phenylalanine or tryptophan, this is likely a read error. V is TRBV29-1 and J is TRBJ1-3; 10 bases map to TRBD1. V dropped 6 bases and J dropped 0; count of bases not matched to a gene: 2. CDR1 and CDR2 (germline): SQVTM, ANQGSEA. The CDR3 is made up of 14 amino acids. The CDR3 spells CSVGTGDSGNTIYS. The CDR3 bases are TGCAGCGTCGGGACAGGGGACTCTGGAAACACCATATATTCT.

This clonotype has ten or more counts. The V call is TRBV4-1, the J call TRBJ1-4; the D is unclear. This CDR3 contains 15 residues. CDR1 MGHRA and CDR2 YSYEKL come from the germline V gene. Trimming took 2 bases from V and 0 from J, leaving 7 bases between them. CDR3 region: CASSQQAATNEKLFF. CDR3 nucleotides: TGCGCCAGCAGCCAACAGGCTGCAACTAATGAAAAACTGTTTTTT.

The V call is TRBV20-1, the J call TRBJ2-1, with 7 nucleotides matching TRBD2. The CDR3 covers 13 residues. Per the germline V gene, CDR1 is DFQATT and CDR2 is SNEGSKA (reference sequence). The V and J ends lost 6 bases and 7 bases, in that order; junction bases with no gene match: 9. DNA of the CDR3: TGCAGTGCCTGGCCGGGACTAAAGAATGAGCAGTTCTTC. This sequence encodes CSAWPGLKNEQFF.

This clonotype was seen ten or more times. The rearrangement links TRBV20-1 to TRBJ1-4; D possibly corresponds to TRBD1 (5 bases). V was pared by 6 bases and J by 3 bases, with 14 bases between. The CDR3 has 14 residues. Germline values: CDR1 DFQATT, CDR2 SNEGSKA (reference sequence). The CDR3 DNA reads as TGCAGTGCAAACGACGGGACGGCTAATGAAAAACTGTTTTTT. Its translation is CSANDGTANEKLFF.

This clonotype was seen repeatedly, ten times or more. The chain combines TRBV2 with TRBJ1-1, with D possibly matching TRBD1 (6 bases). Trimming shortened V by 6 bases and J by 1 base, and 15 bases separated the two germline ends. There are 15 residues in the CDR3. Germline CDR1 SNHLY, CDR2 FYNNEI. The CDR3 region is CASSILPGQNTEAFF. The CDR3 nucleotides read TGTGCCAGCAGCATTCTTCCGGGACAGAACACTGAAGCTTTCTTT.